The clone carrying this TCR beta chain was seen a handful of times. Its antigen remains unknown. One entry per CDR3 protein, called by TCRdb with MiXCR from the 5' RACE reads. This table holds under 250,000 distinct CDR3 sequences, about 30% found once. This CDR3 contains 15 residues. Germline loops: CDR1 MNHEY, CDR2 SMNVEV (reference sequence). Trimming cost V 5 bases and J 0 bases, with 11 bases left between them. This sample was taken from a study of CD8 T cells in ankylosing spondylitis. Whole-study findings and limits: According to the report, clones linked to the disease were significantly enriched in matched synovial fluid samples taken from ankylosing spondylitis patients. Some motif variants had been reported before (in reactive arthritis synovial fluid and blood).

The V gene is TRBV27, the J gene TRBJ2-1, with D unclear. Sequencing was done on a sample of blood, either unsorted or a sorted T cell fraction (not recorded which). This clonotype was obtained from a male donor with ankylosing spondylitis or in good health (not recorded which). The CDR3 coding sequence is TGTGCCAGCAGTCCGCTGGAAAGCTCCTACAATGAGCAGTTCTTC. It codes for CASSPLESSYNEQFF.